The clone carrying this TCR beta chain was counted a single time. The sample comes from a study of Ad26.COV2.S vaccination and SARS-CoV-2 variants. About the study: Once or twice, 56 days apart, Ad26.COV2.S was delivered intramuscularly.

Some clones are missing from TCRdb's copy, which holds only in-frame ones; the method was immunoSEQ multiplex PCR. The profile shows 300,000 to 350,000 clones, 85% to 90% of them singletons. The CDR3 extends over 20 amino acids. The ends were cut back, 2 bases at V and 2 bases at J, with 25 bases in the middle. Germline CDR1 and CDR2: KGHDR and SFDVKD. Treatment defined: 19 received Ad26.COV2.S at low or high dose, single or two shots; roughly five received placebo; per-sample allocation not given. Sample collection was performed on day 63 after the first vaccine or placebo injection. This receptor was obtained from a person aged 18-65 years who received the Ad26.COV2.S COVID-19 vaccine or a placebo. This specimen was peripheral blood, taken in a trial of Ad26.COV2.S vaccine versus placebo. The rearrangement uses TRBV24-1 and TRBJ2-3, with unresolved D. The DNA for the CDR3 is TGTGCCACCAGTGATTCACCCAACCCTAGAGCCGCAGTCCTCACAGATACGCAGTATTTT. It translates to CATSDSPNPRAAVLTDTQYF.